A selection of T cell receptor beta chains follows, all from one sample in a study of response to subunit inactivated influenza vaccine. TCRdb re-called the RT-PCR reads through MiXCR, storing one row per CDR3 protein. Of approximately 530,000 distinct CDR3 sequences in the sample, over 10% were seen once. Specimen: PBMCs from blood, collected roughly 6 weeks after vaccination. All receptors come from a man aged 50 or older who received an inactivated influenza vaccine. Both conserved end residues are part of each CDR3.

V: TRBV6-5; J: TRBJ2-3; CDR3: CASSRSGLAGGDTQYF
V: TRBV18; J: TRBJ2-3; CDR3: CASSRELAASTDTQYF
V: TRBV5-6; J: TRBJ2-1; CDR3: CASSLGGEPYNEQFF
V: TRBV7-2; J: TRBJ2-1; CDR3: CASSLLAGNSYNEQFF
V: TRBV5-1; J: TRBJ2-7; CDR3: CASSIWTGASYEQYF
V: TRBV7-2; J: TRBJ2-5; CDR3: CASTHRVGQETQYF
V: TRBV20-1; J: TRBJ2-3; CDR3: CSARDRGGTYTQYF
V: TRBV20-1; J: TRBJ2-1; CDR3: CSASGTTLVDEQFF
V: TRBV28; J: TRBJ2-7; CDR3: CASSLGGAGSYEQYF
V: TRBV15; J: TRBJ2-2; CDR3: CATSIGGELFF
V: TRBV12-3/TRBV12-4; J: TRBJ1-1; CDR3: CASSRTYNTEAFF
V: TRBV19; J: TRBJ2-7; CDR3: CASSLGQNYEQYF
V: TRBV20-1; J: TRBJ1-1; CDR3: CSARGHTEAFF
V: TRBV28; J: TRBJ2-7; CDR3: CASSPSQFPYEQYF
V: TRBV27; J: TRBJ1-2; CDR3: CASSLSQVDYGYTF
V: TRBV29-1; J: TRBJ2-3; CDR3: CSVEASTDTQYF
V: TRBV5-6; J: TRBJ2-2; CDR3: CASSLGGTMSGELFF
V: TRBV29-1; J: TRBJ2-3; CDR3: CSAGTSAGDTQYF
V: TRBV6-2/TRBV6-3; J: TRBJ1-1; CDR3: CASSYASAWAFF
V: TRBV5-5; J: TRBJ2-3; CDR3: CASTLDSYPDTQYF
V: TRBV12-3/TRBV12-4; J: TRBJ1-2; CDR3: CASSVQDSYGYTF
V: TRBV10-2; J: TRBJ2-7; CDR3: CASSELAGGHYEQYF
V: TRBV3-1; J: TRBJ2-2; CDR3: CASSQIRNTGELFF
V: TRBV6-1; J: TRBJ1-6; CDR3: CASRDIYYNSPLHF
V: TRBV4-1; J: TRBJ1-5; CDR3: CASSQPSRGFQPQHF
V: TRBV5-1; J: TRBJ2-7; CDR3: CASSGETSYNEQYF
V: TRBV5-8; J: TRBJ2-5; CDR3: CASSPGQGKTQYF
V: TRBV20-1; J: TRBJ2-7; CDR3: CSAGAQREVPYEQYF
V: TRBV6-2/TRBV6-3; J: TRBJ2-7; CDR3: CASGNPTNSYEQYF
V: TRBV19; J: TRBJ2-1; CDR3: CASSITAKGAYNEQFF
V: TRBV7-6; J: TRBJ2-5; CDR3: CASRATFLGETQYF
V: TRBV20-1; J: TRBJ1-2; CDR3: CSAVAGQGFYGYTF
V: TRBV10-2; J: TRBJ2-7; CDR3: CASSGWPYEQYF
V: TRBV9; J: TRBJ1-6; CDR3: CASSSGPDSPLHF
V: TRBV11-2; J: TRBJ2-1; CDR3: CASSLPGLAGVGEQFF
V: TRBV5-5; J: TRBJ1-6; CDR3: CASSLDIPENSPLHF
V: TRBV27; J: TRBJ2-5; CDR3: CASSFDRGGSETQYF
V: TRBV20-1; J: TRBJ2-7; CDR3: CSARASFGTNFYEQYF
V: TRBV20-1; J: TRBJ2-1; CDR3: CSASSEREGPYNEQFF
V: TRBV28; J: TRBJ1-2; CDR3: CASSSLTGNYGYTF
V: TRBV7-9; J: TRBJ1-4; CDR3: CASSLVGNAVKLFF
V: TRBV15; J: TRBJ2-4; CDR3: CATSRDTEVKNIQYF
V: TRBV24-1; J: TRBJ2-1; CDR3: CATSASYNEQFF
V: TRBV24-1; J: TRBJ1-1; CDR3: CATSRGNTEAFF
V: TRBV24-1; J: TRBJ2-1; CDR3: CATSDTWGGRSSYNEQFF
V: TRBV6-2/TRBV6-3; J: TRBJ2-7; CDR3: CASRDVYEQYF
V: TRBV5-4; J: TRBJ2-7; CDR3: CASSFKSGGSEQYF
V: TRBV12-3/TRBV12-4; J: TRBJ2-7; CDR3: CASSNAPGQGDYEQYF
V: TRBV4-3; J: TRBJ2-5; CDR3: CASSQDGGRETQYF
V: TRBV20-1; J: TRBJ2-3; CDR3: CSAPRQVSSPDTQYF
V: TRBV12-3/TRBV12-4; J: TRBJ1-4; CDR3: CASSLLEKLFF
V: TRBV20-1; J: TRBJ2-6; CDR3: CSASPSGTGANVLTF
V: TRBV9; J: TRBJ2-6; CDR3: CASSVVASGANVLTF
V: TRBV29-1; J: TRBJ2-7; CDR3: CSVTGGHTYEQYF
V: TRBV9; J: TRBJ2-1; CDR3: CASSVAIGSNEQFF
V: TRBV5-1; J: TRBJ1-2; CDR3: CASTQTGDGYTF
V: TRBV20-1; J: TRBJ1-2; CDR3: CSASYRTNYGYTF